Below are 7 T cell receptor beta chains sequenced from a single sample in a study of naive CD8 T cells in extremely preterm neonates. Elective cesarean births at roughly 37-43 weeks, without labor or membrane rupture, supplied the cord blood. The method was immunoSEQ multiplex PCR; TCRdb's version includes in-frame clones alone and lacks a portion of them. The sample includes about 6,100 clones, 95% to 99% seen only once; the top ten take 0.4%. The sequenced material came from naive CD8+ T cells from cord blood. The receptors shown here come from a newborn in good health.

This chain links TRBV30 with TRBJ2-7; 9 bases map to TRBD2. This CDR3 region has 12 residues. V was clipped by 2 bases and J by 4 bases; unmatched bases: 0. In germline, CDR1 is GTSNPN, CDR2 SVGIG (reference sequence). Here the CDR3 reads CAWSLAGYEQYF. The CDR3 coding sequence is TGTGCCTGGAGTCTAGCGGGATACGAGCAGTACTTC.

The chain couples TRBV5-5 to TRBJ2-4, with 14 nucleotides matching TRBD2. V was pared by 4 bases and J by 2 bases, with 11 bases of the junction left unmatched. This CDR3 has 19 residues. Germline lookup yields CDR1 SGHKS and CDR2 YYEKEE (reference sequence). The DNA for the CDR3 is TGTGCCAGCAGCCTACTTCCGGGACTAGCGGGGGTGACCAAAAACATTCAGTACTTC. Encoded protein: CASSLLPGLAGVTKNIQYF.

The V gene is TRBV21-1, the J gene TRBJ1-5; the table calls TRBD1, which could not be checked here. TRBV21-1 is deemed a pseudogene. The CDR3 has 15 residues. The CDR3 DNA reads as TGTGCCAGCAGCAGAGGACAGGGGAGCAATCAGCCCCAGCATTTT. Residues: CASSRGQGSNQPQHF.

The chain uses TRBV27 and TRBJ2-7; 11 bases are a match to TRBD2. The CDR3 loop spans 16 amino acids. Germline loops: CDR1 MNHEY, CDR2 SMNVEV (reference sequence). The J segment lost 4 bases and the V segment lost 3 bases, leaving 8 bases of the junction unmatched. The CDR3 sequence is CASSFHLVAGGYEQYF. The DNA of the CDR3 is TGTGCCAGCAGTTTCCACTTAGTAGCGGGAGGGTACGAGCAGTACTTC.

V gene TRBV27 combines with J gene TRBJ2-4, with TRBD1 as a possible D gene (5 bases). The germline V gene has CDR1 MNHEY and CDR2 SMNVEV (reference sequence). This CDR3 contains 13 residues. V dropped 6 bases and J dropped 12 bases, with 18 bases sitting between them. CDR3 nucleotide sequence: TGTGCCAGCAGCCGTGGTAACAGGTTTGATCAGTACTTC. Protein product: CASSRGNRFDQYF.

The rearrangement joins TRBV9 to TRBJ2-7; tentatively, D is TRBD2 (7 bases). V was trimmed by 2 bases and J by 5 bases, leaving 14 bases between them. This CDR3 has 14 amino acids. CDR1 is SGDLS, CDR2 YYNGEE, per germline. As DNA, the CDR3 is TGTGCCAGCAGCGTGGGGGGGGCCGGGAACGAGCAGTACTTC. This codes for CASSVGGAGNEQYF.

This chain links TRBV10-3 with TRBJ2-7, with TRBD2 matching over 7 bases. The V and J ends lost 3 bases and 5 bases, in that order; junction bases with no gene match: 1. This CDR3 spans 12 amino acids. Germline CDR1 is ENHRY and CDR2 is SYGVKD. The chain's CDR3 is CAISEGTNEQYF. The CDR3 nucleotides read TGTGCCATCAGTGAAGGGACTAACGAGCAGTACTTC.